This T cell receptor beta chain was identified during a study of brain metastases from non-small cell lung cancer. General study findings and limits: Brain metastases shared most TCR repertoire with primaries, with sparse T cells. T-cell clones appeared expanded in nearly 65% of brain metastases relative to matched primary tumors. Brain metastases had lower T-cell infiltration than primary tumors.

The CDR3 loop spans 13 amino acids. V was shortened by 6 bases and J by 2 bases, with 11 bases between the two germline ends. Clones were sequenced by immunoSEQ multiplex PCR, and TCRdb holds only the in-frame ones, with some missing. This table holds about 7,400 clones, approximately 86% found once. Note on this clone: Its antigen is not identified.

V is TRBV12-3 or TRBV12-4 and J is TRBJ2-7, with D maybe TRBD1 (6 bases). The sequencing input was primary lung tumor tissue. This TCR came from a donor at least 40 years old with non-small cell lung cancer. CDR3 nucleotides: TGTGCCAGCAGGAGGACAGAAACCTACGAGCAGTACTTC. This encodes CASRRTETYEQYF.